The following is a TCR beta chain sequence with its context. Produced via immunoSEQ multiplex PCR; TCRdb's table is partial and in-frame only. The table lists fewer than 90,000 clones, around 90% of them singletons. The CDR3 sequence is 19 residues long. V dropped 0 bases and J dropped 0 bases, with 18 bases sitting between them. Per the germline V gene, CDR1 is SEHNR and CDR2 is FQNEAQ (reference sequence). Sample time point: peripheral blood 6 weeks after treatment start. These data originate in a study of PD-L1 blockade in urothelial cancer. Study-level information: Of 30 or so patients, twenty-five were males with bladder-origin urothelial cancer.

The material sequenced was PBMCs, taken around atezolizumab (anti-PD-L1) treatment. This TCR was recovered from a woman older than 75 with urothelial cancer. The chain recombines TRBV7-9 with TRBJ2-1, with a tentative D call TRBD1 (6 bases). For the CDR3, the DNA is TGTGCCAGCAGCTTAGCATCCCTCAGACAGGTGAGCTCCTACAATGAGCAGTTCTTC. This gives the protein CASSLASLRQVSSYNEQFF. Variable domain in full (rest from reference TRBV7-9 and TRBJ2-1): DTGVSQNPRHKITKRGQNVTFRCDPISEHNRLYWYRQTLGQGPEFLTYFQNEAQLEKSRLLSDRFSAERPKGSFSTLEIQRTEQGDSAMYLCASSLASLRQVSSYNEQFFGPGTRLTVL.